Following are 30 T cell receptor beta chains from one sample sequenced in a study of blood T cell repertoires in COVID-19 (dated by TCRdb to about 2020). The method was the immunoSEQ multiplex PCR assay. Imported from immuneACCESS, the table was reduced by TCRdb to in-frame sequences with V and J called. These copies leave out some clones; in studies compared against another copy, an unresolved V gene accounts for under half, and the cause of the remainder is not known. The sample includes more than 150,000 clones, with around 81% observed a single time. Of the sample, roughly an eighth falls within the top ten clones. Source material: peripheral blood. The receptors derive from a woman of 80 years or more with COVID-19, enrolled during active disease.

V and J are TRBV28 and TRBJ2-7, with TRBD1 matching over 7 bases. Trimming took 6 bases from V and 13 from J; bases not matched to a gene: 9. CDR1 MDHEN and CDR2 SYDVKM come from the germline V gene. The CDR3 runs 11 residues. CDR3 loop: CASSTRQGRYF. CDR3 sequence (DNA): TGTGCCAGCAGCACCCGACAGGGTAGATACTTC.

This clone was observed at least ten times. The chain uses TRBV11-3 and TRBJ2-7, with 7 bases aligning to TRBD1. The germline gives CDR1 SGHNT, CDR2 YENEEA. Trimming removed 8 bases from V and 6 bases from J; junction bases left unmatched: 10. The CDR3 has 13 amino acids. CDR3 sequence reads: CASEGAGQSEQYF. The CDR3, as DNA: TGTGCCAGCGAGGGGGCAGGCCAATCCGAGCAGTACTTC.

This chain connects TRBV5-1 to TRBJ2-7, with 8 positions matching TRBD1. Germline trimming cut 5 bases from V and 0 bases from J; bases unmatched to any gene: 16. The germline CDR1 and CDR2 sequences are SGHRS and YFSETQ. This CDR3 has 18 residues. DNA of the CDR3: TGCGCCAGCAGTTCCCGGGACAGGCTACTTCCCTACTCCTACGAGCAGTACTTC. Amino acid sequence: CASSSRDRLLPYSYEQYF.

CDR3 in DNA: TGTGCCAGCAGCACCACAGCCAGTGGGTCATCAGAGACCCAGTACTTC. Translation gives CASSTTASGSSETQYF. The chain has TRBV6-6 and TRBJ2-5, with D hard to call. The length of the CDR3 is 16 residues. Deletions cut 6 bases from V and 4 bases from J, with 21 bases between. Germline lookup yields CDR1 MNHNY and CDR2 SVGAGI (reference sequence).

This clone has only one observation. V is TRBV18 and J is TRBJ2-7, with a tentative D call TRBD2 (6 bases). The V gene lost 2 bases and the J gene lost 4 bases, with 12 bases spanning the gap. Germline V gene sequence: CDR1 KGHSH, CDR2 LQKENI. The length of the CDR3 is 14 residues. DNA for the CDR3: TGTGCCAGCTCACCAGGGTGGGGGGAATACGAGCAGTACTTC. This codes for CASSPGWGEYEQYF.

The J gene is TRBJ2-2, the V gene TRBV6-5, with D maybe TRBD1 (6 bases). Trimming stripped 6 bases from V and 0 bases from J, with 11 bases between. Germline-derived CDR1 and CDR2 are MNHEY and SVGAGI. The CDR3 has 15 amino acids. The CDR3 DNA follows: TGTGCCAGCAGGATTTGGACAGCGAACACCGGGGAGCTGTTTTTT. Its translation: CASRIWTANTGELFF.

CDR3 in DNA: TGTGCCAGCAGTCCACCGGCGGGGGGAATCTACAATGAGCAGTTCTTC. It is translated as CASSPPAGGIYNEQFF. The rearrangement joins TRBV28 to TRBJ2-1, with 8 bases aligning to TRBD2. Unmatched junction bases numbered 9, after V lost 5 bases and J lost 3 bases. CDR1 and CDR2 from the germline V gene are MDHEN and SYDVKM. The CDR3 runs to 16 residues.

The chain carries TRBV19 and TRBJ1-5, with unresolved D. V was cut by 3 bases and J by 1 base, with 7 bases left in between. The germline V gene has CDR1 LNHDA and CDR2 SQIVND (reference sequence). The CDR3 is made up of 14 amino acids. In DNA, the CDR3 is TGTGCCAGTAGTATCGGAGGGAGCAATCAGCCCCAGCATTTT. It codes for CASSIGGSNQPQHF.

The CDR3 reads CASSRTRAEAFF. For the CDR3, the DNA is TGTGCCAGCAGTCGGACGAGGGCTGAAGCTTTCTTT. The V gene is TRBV12-3 or TRBV12-4, the J gene TRBJ1-1; D is unclear. The CDR3 loop spans 12 amino acids. V gave up 5 bases and J gave up 6 bases, with 10 bases separating them.

Only a few counts were recorded for this clone. J is TRBJ1-2 and V is TRBV29-1; D ambiguous. V shed 0 bases and J shed 0 bases, with 11 bases lying between them. The CDR3 sequence is 15 residues long. Germline assignment: CDR1 SQVTM and CDR2 ANQGSEA. CDR3 nucleotides: TGCAGCGTTGAAGATCCGGGGAGAGCTAACTATGGCTACACCTTC. Protein sequence: CSVEDPGRANYGYTF.

This clone was found once. The chain employs TRBV28 and TRBJ1-2; weak D call: TRBD1 (5 bases). CDR3 size: 15 residues. Germline loops: CDR1 MDHEN, CDR2 SYDVKM. Trimming stripped 0 bases from V and 1 base from J, with 9 bases between. The CDR3 here is CASSLWGGGNYGYTF. CDR3 bases: TGTGCCAGCAGTTTATGGGGCGGGGGTAACTATGGCTACACCTTC.

V gene TRBV19 combines with J gene TRBJ1-6; D not resolved. With 8 bases removed from V and 0 bases from J, the gap between germline ends came to 11 bases. The CDR3 loop spans 15 amino acids. Looked up from germline, CDR1 is LNHDA and CDR2 is SQIVND (reference sequence). CDR3 sequence reads: CASRQQSSYNSPLHF. The CDR3 DNA reads as TGTGCCAGTCGGCAACAGAGCTCCTATAATTCACCCCTCCACTTT.

This rearrangement joins TRBV7-2 to TRBJ1-1; TRBD1 might be the D (5 bases). The CDR3 consists of 15 residues. Trimming removed 5 bases at V and 0 bases at J, with 13 bases between. Germline V gene sequence: CDR1 SGHTA, CDR2 FQGNSA. The CDR3 loop is CASSPRGRLNTEAFF. The CDR3 DNA is TGTGCCAGCAGCCCGCGGGGACGTCTGAACACTGAAGCTTTCTTT.

Only one count was recorded for this clone. This chain connects TRBV5-1 to TRBJ2-3; TRBD2 agrees at 9 bases. Trimming at V came to 4 bases and at J to 5 bases, leaving 11 bases not matched to a gene. This CDR3 contains 16 residues. CDR1 is SGHRS, CDR2 YFSETQ, per germline. CDR3 coding DNA: TGCGCCAGCAGCCGACCTGCGGGGGGGCCTGGAGATACGCAGTATTTT. Protein product: CASSRPAGGPGDTQYF. The whole variable domain, remainder taken from reference TRBV5-1 and TRBJ2-3, is KAGVTQTPRYLIKTRGQQVTLSCSPISGHRSVSWYQQTPGQGLQFLFEYFSETQRNKGNFPGRFSGRQFSNSRSEMNVSTLELGDSALYLCASSRPAGGPGDTQYFGPGTRLTVL.

V is TRBV28 and J is TRBJ2-7; 9 bases line up with TRBD1. This CDR3 region has 17 residues. J was trimmed by 3 bases and V by 5 bases; bases with no gene match: 14. CDR1 is MDHEN, CDR2 SYDVKM, per germline. This CDR3 is CASSPPLGQGKFYEQYF. The CDR3 DNA is TGTGCCAGCAGTCCGCCGCTGGGACAGGGCAAGTTCTACGAGCAGTACTTC.

This rearrangement joins TRBV20-1 to TRBJ1-1, with D perhaps matching TRBD1 (5 bases). V gave up 4 bases and J gave up 7 bases, with 10 bases separating them. The CDR3 is 11 residues long. CDR1 is DFQATT and CDR2 is SNEGSKA in the germline V gene (reference sequence). The CDR3 DNA reads as TGCAGTGCTACCGGACACCTTGAAGCTTTCTTT. This sequence encodes CSATGHLEAFF.

This clone was seen once. The chain has TRBV3-1 (or the pseudogene TRBV3-2) and TRBJ2-5; 7 positions match TRBD2. V lost 1 base, J lost 1 base, and 0 bases stayed unmatched. The CDR3 has 14 residues. Germline V lookup: CDR1 LGHDT, CDR2 YNNKEL (reference sequence). In DNA form, the CDR3 reads TGTGCCAGCAGCCAAGCGGGAGGCCAAGAGACCCAGTACTTC. Protein sequence: CASSQAGGQETQYF.

The V and J genes are TRBV18 and TRBJ1-2, with 10 bases fitting TRBD1. V was clipped by 2 bases and J by 6 bases; unmatched bases: 0. Germline CDR1 reads KGHSH; CDR2 reads LQKENI. The length of the CDR3 is 13 residues. The CDR3 reads CASSPGQGDGYTF. The DNA for the CDR3 is TGTGCCAGCTCACCAGGACAGGGGGATGGCTACACCTTC.

The chain joins TRBV9 to TRBJ1-6; 10 bases align to TRBD1. J was trimmed by 7 bases and V by 5 bases; bases with no gene match: 21. CDR1 and CDR2 (germline): SGDLS, YYNGEE. The CDR3 runs to 20 residues. CDR3 sequence (DNA): TGTGCCAGCAGAAAGGGGGGGACAGGGGCCGCCAGGGGCCAAAATTCACCCCTCCACTTT. Amino acid sequence: CASRKGGTGAARGQNSPLHF.

The V gene is TRBV19, the J gene TRBJ1-5; tentative D call: TRBD1 (5 bases). This CDR3 spans 14 amino acids. V shed 3 bases and J shed 7 bases, with 13 bases lying between them. Looked up from germline, CDR1 is LNHDA and CDR2 is SQIVND (reference sequence). The CDR3 region is CASSIRGIEQPQHF. The CDR3 coding sequence is TGTGCCAGTAGTATCCGGGGGATAGAGCAGCCCCAGCATTTT.

CDR3 residues: CASSWDRGTKVFEQYF. Written as DNA, the CDR3 is TGTGCCAGCAGCTGGGACAGGGGGACAAAGGTGTTCGAGCAGTACTTC. The chain recombines TRBV11-2 with TRBJ2-7; TRBD1 matches at 11 bases. The CDR3 contains 16 residues. With V trimmed by 4 bases and J by 6 bases, 11 bases remained unmatched. Germline values: CDR1 SGHAT, CDR2 FQNNGV.

The gene calls are TRBV5-6 and TRBJ1-1; possible D gene TRBD1, 5 bases. CDR1 is SGHDT, CDR2 YYEEEE, per germline. The CDR3 is 18 residues long. The V and J ends lost 0 bases and 2 bases respectively, with 20 bases between them. Here the CDR3 reads CASSLDVGPPYFNTEAFF. Here the CDR3 DNA reads TGTGCCAGCAGCTTGGATGTGGGGCCTCCCTACTTTAACACTGAAGCTTTCTTT.

The table lists this clone with a few counts. The chain is built from TRBV7-2 and TRBJ2-7; 9 bases are shared with TRBD1. The V gene's germline CDR1 is SGHTA and CDR2 FQGNSA. CDR3 length: 15 residues. The junction had 5 bases not matched to a gene; V was cut back by 2 bases and J by 3 bases. The CDR3 region has the DNA TGTGCCAGCAGCTTAAGTTCGGGACAGGGCTACGAGCAGTACTTC. It codes for CASSLSSGQGYEQYF.

The CDR3 region has the DNA TGTGCCAGCAGTTCACCAGGAAGACCATATGGCTACACCTTC. It translates to CASSSPGRPYGYTF. This chain links TRBV28 with TRBJ1-2, with D hard to call. Germline assignment: CDR1 MDHEN and CDR2 SYDVKM. The V and J ends lost 4 bases and 5 bases respectively, with 14 bases between them. This CDR3 region has 14 residues.

V is TRBV4-2 and J is TRBJ2-7; 8 bases line up with TRBD2. The J segment lost 0 bases and the V segment lost 0 bases, leaving 7 bases of the junction unmatched. This CDR3 region has 17 residues. CDR1 and CDR2 (germline): LGHNA, YNFKEQ. The CDR3 DNA reads TGTGCCAGCAGCCAAGATCTCTTTCGGGGGGGCTCCTACGAGCAGTACTTC. Residues: CASSQDLFRGGSYEQYF.

The gene calls are TRBV3-1 (or the pseudogene TRBV3-2) and TRBJ2-7; D is possibly TRBD2 (6 bases). The CDR3 covers 15 residues. Germline V lookup: CDR1 LGHDT, CDR2 YNNKEL (reference sequence). V was pared by 1 base and J by 0 bases, with 10 bases between. DNA of the CDR3: TGTGCCAGCAGCCAAGGAGGGGACTGCTCCTACGAGCAGTACTTC. Translated: CASSQGGDCSYEQYF.

The chain recombines TRBV4-1 with TRBJ2-2; the D gene is possibly TRBD2 (6 bases). Germline V lookup: CDR1 MGHRA, CDR2 YSYEKL. The CDR3 length is 17 residues. Trimming left V 0 bases short and J 1 base short, with 12 bases between. Here the CDR3 reads CASSQENDGGNTGELFF. For the CDR3, the DNA is TGCGCCAGCAGCCAAGAAAATGACGGGGGGAACACCGGGGAGCTGTTTTTT.

The chain combines TRBV5-6 with TRBJ2-3; D remains ambiguous. V lost 2 bases and J lost 1, with 5 bases in between. Germline V gene lookup returns CDR1 SGHDT and CDR2 YYEEEE. This CDR3 is built from 13 residues. The CDR3 nucleotides read TGTGCCAGCAGCTTCAGCGGCACAGATACGCAGTATTTT. This encodes CASSFSGTDTQYF.

The chain employs TRBV11-2 and TRBJ2-5, with TRBD1 as a possible D gene (6 bases). The CDR3 is made up of 14 amino acids. Germline assignment: CDR1 SGHAT and CDR2 FQNNGV. The germline V and J ends were trimmed by 4 bases and 2 bases, with 11 bases remaining between them. As DNA, the CDR3 is TGTGCCAGCAGCTACGAAGGACAGCAAGAGACCCAGTACTTC. Protein product: CASSYEGQQETQYF.

A single count supports this clone. The genes are TRBV4-1 and TRBJ1-4, with TRBD1 matching 9 bases. The V segment lost 2 bases and the J segment 7 bases; nucleotides outside the gene matches: 8. The germline CDR1 and CDR2 sequences are MGHRA and YSYEKL. The CDR3 contains 16 residues. Here the CDR3 DNA reads TGCGCCAGCAGCCAACCGGACAGGGGCCCCCTTGAAAAACTGTTTTTT. Translated, it gives CASSQPDRGPLEKLFF.